This T cell receptor beta chain originates from a study of OX40 agonist ivuxolimab in advanced cancers. General notes on the study: Ivuxolimab was an agonistic, fully human IgG2 monoclonal antibody directed against OX40 (CD134), a costimulatory receptor. Intravenous ivuxolimab was administered to patients every 2 weeks at six dose levels: 0.01, 0.1, 0.3, 1.5, 3 and 10 mg/kg. Of the roughly 54 dose-escalation patients, hepatocellular carcinoma was present in about 20, melanoma in roughly 15, renal cell carcinoma in 9 and head and neck cancer in 9. In the dose-escalation cohort, 82.7% of patients were male, and the mean age was roughly 56 years with a range of roughly 20 to 79. Prior anti-PD-1, anti-PD-L1 or anti-CTLA-4 therapy was permitted, and approximately 42% of dose-escalation patients had received checkpoint inhibitors. Partial responses were achieved by three dose-escalation patients, of whom one had hepatocellular carcinoma and two had cutaneous melanoma. The purpose of peripheral TCRbeta sequencing was to test whether ivuxolimab changed TCR sequence diversity and led to clonal T-cell expansion. The paper reports the monotherapy dose-escalation portion (N of about 51 patients) of the phase I ivuxolimab trial.

Turning to this clone: Its antigen specificity is not known. The record has no base qualities; no much larger clone is one base away.

For sequencing of the TCRbeta CDR3 region, genomic DNA was extracted from the sorted cells. TCRbeta CDR3 regions were sequenced using the immunoSEQ Assay. Held by TCRdb, this immuneACCESS table contains in-frame sequences only and omits some clones. Under half of the omission traces to an unresolved V gene where checked; the cause of the rest is unknown. The sample includes 71,000 or so clones, with 80% observed a single time. The ten largest make up 8.2% of the sample. General conclusions and limits of the study: Which antigens the clonally expanded peripheral T cells were specific for was not determined. Low levels of normalized T-cell clonal expansion were also shown by some nonresponding patients. In partial responders in the 0.1-3.0 mg/kg groups, normalized peripheral clonal expansion was found to be among the lowest, especially among CD8+ T cells. After ivuxolimab, expanded clones were on average more numerous among CD8+ T cells than among CD4+ T cells. Clonal expansion of both CD4+ and CD8+ blood T cells was observed from baseline to week 6 at doses 0.1 to 3.0 mg/kg.

The trial excluded patients who had a history of autoimmune disease or were on systemic immunosuppression. Peripheral blood for TCR sequencing was collected from all dose cohorts at baseline, on cycle 4 day 1, and on cycle 7 day 1. The samples were drawn from a first-in-human, open-label, multicenter phase I dose-escalation trial of ivuxolimab. Adults with locally advanced or metastatic head and neck squamous cell, hepatocellular, melanoma or renal cell carcinoma were enrolled in the trial. Before TCR sequencing, CD4+ and CD8+ T cells were separately sorted from peripheral blood. The source is an adult with an advanced solid tumor such as melanoma, head and neck, liver or kidney cancer. The sequences come from CD4+ or CD8+ T cells sorted from blood, collected in a trial of the OX40 agonist ivuxolimab.

The DNA reads TGTGCCGCGGAGAAGGTCGGTAGCACTGAAGCTTTCTTT. Protein translation: CAAEKVGSTEAFF. The sequence links TRBV28 to TRBJ1-1; the D gene cannot be named for sure. Taken from cysteine to phenylalanine, the CDR3 has 13 residues. Only CDR3 DNA remains: 39 bases, in frame from the first base. Per the germline V gene, MDHEN is the CDR1 and SYDVKM is the CDR2. Trimming removed 11 bases from V and 4 bases from J, leaving 17 bases between the germline ends.